The 20 T cell receptor beta chains presented below share a single source sample, sequenced in a study of CD8 T cells in Susac syndrome. cDNA came from approximately 0.5 to 1 ug RNA primed by random hexamers. TCRdb processed the immunoSEQ multiplex PCR reads anew with MiXCR; each CDR3 protein has one entry. The sample has approximately 160,000 distinct CDR3 sequences, 93% seen once. What was sequenced was CD4+ T cells from PBMCs. These receptors all come from a human donor in good health.

V usage is TRBV29-1 and J usage is TRBJ1-5, with D maybe TRBD1 (5 bases). V lost 4 bases and J lost 4, with 14 bases in between. Germline lookup yields CDR1 SQVTM and CDR2 ANQGSEA. The CDR3 contains 14 residues. The CDR3 bases are TGCAGCGTTGCAGCTCGGGGGAGAAATCAGCCCCAGCATTTT. Its translation: CSVAARGRNQPQHF.

This chain links TRBV20-1 with TRBJ1-1; TRBD1 might be the D (6 bases). Germline CDR1 DFQATT, CDR2 SNEGSKA (reference sequence). There are 12 residues in the CDR3. Trimming left V 8 bases short and J 4 bases short, with 14 bases between. CDR3: CSRTGLGTEAFF. The CDR3 coding sequence is TGCAGTAGAACAGGGTTAGGCACTGAAGCTTTCTTT.

The chain employs TRBV6-1 and TRBJ2-7, with D tentatively TRBD2 (7 bases). Deletions cut 8 bases from V and 0 bases from J, with 26 bases between. CDR1 is MNHNS and CDR2 is SASEGT in the germline V gene. The CDR3 covers 18 residues. The CDR3 coding sequence is TGTGCCAGCGTGTCCGGCGTCTCTTTAAGGGGGGGCTCCTACGAGCAGTACTTC. Protein sequence: CASVSGVSLRGGSYEQYF.

V and J are TRBV2 and TRBJ2-7; D is perhaps TRBD1 (5 bases). The ends were cut back, 7 bases at V and 5 bases at J, with 9 bases in the middle. Germline loops: CDR1 SNHLY, CDR2 FYNNEI. CDR3 length: 11 residues. CDR3 bases: TGTGCCAGCAAAAGGACAAACGAGCAGTACTTC. Protein sequence: CASKRTNEQYF.

V usage is TRBV6-2 or TRBV6-3 and J usage is TRBJ2-3, with 8 bases lining up with TRBD2. The ends lost 8 bases at V and 3 bases at J; junction bases unmatched: 1. This CDR3 is built from 12 residues. Germline CDR1 reads MNHEY; CDR2 reads SVGEGT. CDR3 nucleotide sequence: TGTGCCAGCCGGGAGGGTACAGATACGCAGTATTTT. It yields the protein CASREGTDTQYF.

The rearrangement uses TRBV5-1 and TRBJ2-5; 8 bases align to TRBD2. The length of the CDR3 is 14 residues. J gave up 5 bases and V 9 bases, and 12 bases lay outside the gene matches. Looked up from germline, CDR1 is SGHRS and CDR2 is YFSETQ. This CDR3 is CATAGGVGRETQYF. The CDR3 DNA sequence: TGCGCCACCGCGGGGGGCGTTGGAAGGGAGACCCAGTACTTC.

CDR3 loop: CSPGGGADTQYF. The CDR3 DNA sequence: TGCAGCCCCGGCGGGGGGGCAGATACGCAGTATTTT. The chain recombines TRBV20-1 with TRBJ2-3; 9 bases map to TRBD2. The germline gives CDR1 DFQATT, CDR2 SNEGSKA (reference sequence). CDR3 size: 12 residues.

This chain uses TRBV29-1 with TRBJ2-7; no reliable D call. Germline V CDR1 and CDR2: SQVTM, ANQGSEA. The CDR3 is 12 amino acids. The V end lost 4 bases, the J end lost 0 bases, and 7 bases lay between the germline ends. CDR3: CSVGASSYEQYF. CDR3 coding DNA: TGCAGCGTTGGGGCGAGCTCCTACGAGCAGTACTTC.

The genes are TRBV3-1 and TRBJ1-3; D perhaps matches TRBD1 (5 bases). The CDR3 consists of 14 residues. Germline lookup yields CDR1 LGHDT and CDR2 YNNKEL (reference sequence). Trimming removed 3 bases from V and 2 bases from J, with 8 bases in between. The CDR3 here is CASSQGVAGNTIYF. The CDR3 region has the DNA TGTGCCAGCAGCCAGGGGGTAGCTGGAAACACCATATATTTT. The whole variable domain, remainder taken from reference TRBV3-1 and TRBJ1-3, is DTAVSQTPKYLVTQMGNDKSIKCEQNLGHDTMYWYKQDSKKFLKIMFSYNNKELIINETVPNRFSPKSPDKAHLNLHINSLELGDSAVYFCASSQGVAGNTIYFGEGSWLTVV.

The chain employs TRBV18 and TRBJ1-1, with 8 nucleotides matching TRBD1. Per germline, CDR1 KGHSH and CDR2 LQKENI. This CDR3 has 16 amino acids. V lost 3 bases, J lost 1 base, and 7 bases stayed unmatched. The DNA for the CDR3 is TGTGCCAGCTCACCGCTCTCCGGGACAGGGAACACTGAAGCTTTCTTT. Its translation: CASSPLSGTGNTEAFF.

This rearrangement joins TRBV4-1 to TRBJ2-3; D is possibly TRBD2 (6 bases). Germline assignment: CDR1 MGHRA and CDR2 YSYEKL. This CDR3 has 14 amino acids. V shed 3 bases and J shed 7 bases, with 14 bases lying between them. The CDR3 DNA follows: TGCGCCAGCAGCCAGCATGGGGAGGTGAATACGCAGTATTTT. Its translation is CASSQHGEVNTQYF.

The chain has TRBV18 and TRBJ1-1, with D maybe TRBD1 (5 bases). Trimming removed 5 bases from V and 7 bases from J, with 11 bases in between. Germline V gene lookup returns CDR1 KGHSH and CDR2 LQKENI. The CDR3 is 12 amino acids. The CDR3 sequence: CASSSNQGEAFF. The DNA of the CDR3 is TGTGCCAGCTCATCAAACCAGGGTGAAGCTTTCTTT.

There are a few counts of this clonotype. The chain recombines TRBV19 with TRBJ1-5; D might be TRBD1 (5 bases). CDR3 length: 13 residues. Germline V gene data show CDR1 as LNHDA and CDR2 as SQIVND (reference sequence). V was shortened by 7 bases and J by 3 bases, with 10 bases between the two germline ends. CDR3 in DNA: TGTGCCAGTAATGGCAGGGACAATCAGCCCCAGCATTTT. Translation: CASNGRDNQPQHF.

The gene calls are TRBV7-9 and TRBJ1-5, with 8 bases identical to TRBD1. The V segment lost 5 bases and the J segment 6 bases; nucleotides outside the gene matches: 6. This CDR3 comprises 14 residues. The germline CDR1 and CDR2 sequences are SEHNR and FQNEAQ (reference sequence). Written as DNA, the CDR3 is TGTGCCAGCAGCGTGGGACAGGATGGTCAGCCCCAGCATTTT. Its protein product is CASSVGQDGQPQHF.

This clonotype was observed a single time. The rearrangement uses TRBV19 and TRBJ1-5, with TRBD1 matching 9 bases. CDR3 length: 12 residues. Germline V lookup: CDR1 LNHDA, CDR2 SQIVND (reference sequence). J was trimmed by 9 bases and V by 10 bases; bases with no gene match: 7. CDR3 nucleotide sequence: TGTGCCACAGGGACAGGGTATTGGCCCCAGCATTTT. This codes for CATGTGYWPQHF.

The chain combines TRBV3-1 with TRBJ2-4, with D possibly matching TRBD1 (6 bases). The ends were cut back, 4 bases at V and 7 bases at J, with 17 bases in the middle. CDR1 and CDR2 from the germline V gene are LGHDT and YNNKEL (reference sequence). This CDR3 has 15 residues. CDR3 in DNA: TGTGCCAGCAGCCTCAATTCGGACAGTTCGAACATTCAGTACTTC. Encoded protein: CASSLNSDSSNIQYF.

The V gene is TRBV30, the J gene TRBJ2-7, with 8 bases matching TRBD1. The length of the CDR3 is 14 residues. Trimming took 5 bases from V and 1 from J; bases not matched to a gene: 7. From germline, CDR1 is GTSNPN and CDR2 SVGIG (reference sequence). CDR3 sequence reads: CAWRRTGTSYEQYF. Here the CDR3 DNA reads TGTGCCTGGCGGAGGACAGGGACGTCCTACGAGCAGTACTTC.

This chain uses TRBV4-1 with TRBJ1-2; D unclear. Germline loops: CDR1 MGHRA, CDR2 YSYEKL. Trimming left V 2 bases short and J 6 bases short, with 10 bases between. This CDR3 spans 13 amino acids. The CDR3 DNA reads as TGCGCCAGCAGCCAACTAGGAGTAGATGGCTACACCTTC. Translating it yields CASSQLGVDGYTF.

The rearrangement joins TRBV5-8 to TRBJ2-1; TRBD2 might be the D (5 bases). Germline CDR1 and CDR2: SGHTS and YDEGEE. This CDR3 is 15 amino acids long. Trimming shortened V by 4 bases and J by 0 bases, and 11 bases separated the two germline ends. The CDR3 nucleotides read TGTGCCAGCAGCCCGGAAGGGAGCTCCTACAATGAGCAGTTCTTC. Translated, it gives CASSPEGSSYNEQFF.

The V call is TRBV15, the J call TRBJ2-7, with D possibly being TRBD1 (6 bases). The V gene lost 4 bases and the J gene lost 0 bases, with 19 bases spanning the gap. The CDR3 is 17 residues long. Germline CDR1 and CDR2: LNHNV and YYDKDF (reference sequence). The CDR3, as DNA: TGTGCCACCAGCACCATTCCTCGACAGGATAGCTCCTACGAGCAGTACTTC. It specifies CATSTIPRQDSSYEQYF.